The T cell receptor beta chain described here comes from a study of response to subunit inactivated influenza vaccine. Findings and limits, study-wide: Authors suggested that a seasonal influenza vaccination recruits few new T cells each time.

This clonotype appeared a few times. Its target is not known. This CDR3 contains 14 residues. V lost 5 bases, J lost 3 bases, and 17 bases lay in between. Germline V CDR1 and CDR2: DFQATT, SNEGSKA (reference sequence). TCRdb independently ran MiXCR on the RT-PCR reads; one entry per CDR3 protein. This sample has 500,000 to 550,000 distinct CDR3 sequences, with 7.5% to 8.5% found just once. The material was PBMCs from blood, obtained less than 30 months after vaccination. The TCR sequence derives from a man between 50 and 69 years old who received an inactivated influenza vaccine. J is TRBJ2-7 and V is TRBV20-1; no reliable D call. CDR3 loop: CSAPRQAGHYEQYF. The CDR3 DNA is TGCAGTGCTCCCCGGCAAGCCGGCCACTACGAGCAGTACTTC.